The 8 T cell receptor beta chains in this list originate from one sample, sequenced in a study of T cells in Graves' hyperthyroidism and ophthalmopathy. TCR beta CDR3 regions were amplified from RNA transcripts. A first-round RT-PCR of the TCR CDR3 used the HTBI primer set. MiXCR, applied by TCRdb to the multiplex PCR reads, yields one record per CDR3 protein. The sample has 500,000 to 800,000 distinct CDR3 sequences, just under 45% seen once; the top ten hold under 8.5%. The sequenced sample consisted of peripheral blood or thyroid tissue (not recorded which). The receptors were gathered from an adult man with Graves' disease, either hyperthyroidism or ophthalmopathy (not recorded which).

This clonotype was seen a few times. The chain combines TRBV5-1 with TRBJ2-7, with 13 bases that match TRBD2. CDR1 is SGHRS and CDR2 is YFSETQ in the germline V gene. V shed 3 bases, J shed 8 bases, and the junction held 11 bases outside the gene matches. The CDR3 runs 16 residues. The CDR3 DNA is TGCGCCAGCAGCTGGCGGACTAGCGGGAGTACACGCAAGCAGTACTTC. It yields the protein CASSWRTSGSTRKQYF. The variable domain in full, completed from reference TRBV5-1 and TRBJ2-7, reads KAGVTQTPRYLIKTRGQQVTLSCSPISGHRSVSWYQQTPGQGLQFLFEYFSETQRNKGNFPGRFSGRQFSNSRSEMNVSTLELGDSALYLCASSWRTSGSTRKQYFGPGTRLTVT.

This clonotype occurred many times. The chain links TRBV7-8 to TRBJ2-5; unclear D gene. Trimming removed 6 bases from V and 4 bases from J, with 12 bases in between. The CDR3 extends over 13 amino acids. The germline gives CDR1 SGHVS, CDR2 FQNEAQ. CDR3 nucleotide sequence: TGTGCCAGCAGACCCTACCCAACAGAGACCCAGTACTTC. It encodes CASRPYPTETQYF. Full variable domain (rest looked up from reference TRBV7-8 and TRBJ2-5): GAGVSQSPRYKVAKRGQDVALRCDPISGHVSLFWYQQALGQGPEFLTYFQNEAQLDKSGLPSDRFFAERPEGSVSTLKIQRTQQEDSAVYLCASRPYPTETQYFGPGTRLLVL.

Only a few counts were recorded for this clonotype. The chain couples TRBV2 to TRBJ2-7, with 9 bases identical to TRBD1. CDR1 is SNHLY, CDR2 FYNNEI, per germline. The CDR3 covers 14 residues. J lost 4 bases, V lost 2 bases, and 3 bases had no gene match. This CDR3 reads CASSENRGLYEQYF. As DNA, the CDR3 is TGTGCCAGCAGTGAAAACAGGGGGCTATACGAGCAGTACTTC.

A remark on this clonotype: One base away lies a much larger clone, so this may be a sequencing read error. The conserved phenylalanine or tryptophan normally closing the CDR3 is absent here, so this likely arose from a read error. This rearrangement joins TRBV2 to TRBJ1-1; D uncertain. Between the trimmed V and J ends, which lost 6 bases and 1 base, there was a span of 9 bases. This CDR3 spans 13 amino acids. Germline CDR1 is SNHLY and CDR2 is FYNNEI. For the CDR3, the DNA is TGTGCCAGCAGCGTCAAACGGAACACTGAAGCTTTCCTT. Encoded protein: CASSVKRNTEAFL.

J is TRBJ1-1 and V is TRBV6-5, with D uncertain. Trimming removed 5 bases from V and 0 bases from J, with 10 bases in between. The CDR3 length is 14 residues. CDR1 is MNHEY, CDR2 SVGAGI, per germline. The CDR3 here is CASSRGALNTEAFF. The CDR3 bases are TGTGCCAGCAGTCGCGGCGCACTGAACACTGAAGCTTTCTTT.

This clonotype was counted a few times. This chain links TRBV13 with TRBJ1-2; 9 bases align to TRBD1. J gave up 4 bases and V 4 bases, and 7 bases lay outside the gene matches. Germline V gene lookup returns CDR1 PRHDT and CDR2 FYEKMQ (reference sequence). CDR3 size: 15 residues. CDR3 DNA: TGTGCCAGCAGCTCTACCGGGACAGGGATCTATGGCTACACCTTC. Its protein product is CASSSTGTGIYGYTF.

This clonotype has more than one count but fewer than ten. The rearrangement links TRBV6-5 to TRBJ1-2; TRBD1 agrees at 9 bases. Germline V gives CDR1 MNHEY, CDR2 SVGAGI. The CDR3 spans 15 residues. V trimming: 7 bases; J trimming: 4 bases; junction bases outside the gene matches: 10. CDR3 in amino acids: CASTYSGQGGYGYTF. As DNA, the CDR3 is TGTGCCAGCACTTATTCGGGACAGGGTGGCTATGGCTACACCTTC.

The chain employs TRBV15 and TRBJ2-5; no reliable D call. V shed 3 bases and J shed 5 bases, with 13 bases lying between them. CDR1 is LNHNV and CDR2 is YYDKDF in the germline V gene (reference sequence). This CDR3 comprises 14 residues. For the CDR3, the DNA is TGTGCCACCAGCAGTGGCCCCCCTGGGGAGACCCAGTACTTC. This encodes CATSSGPPGETQYF. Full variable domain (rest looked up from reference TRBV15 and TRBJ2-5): DAMVIQNPRYQVTQFGKPVTLSCSQTLNHNVMYWYQQKSSQAPKLLFHYYDKDFNNEADTPDNFQSRRPNTSFCFLDIRSPGLGDTAMYLCATSSGPPGETQYFGPGTRLLVL.